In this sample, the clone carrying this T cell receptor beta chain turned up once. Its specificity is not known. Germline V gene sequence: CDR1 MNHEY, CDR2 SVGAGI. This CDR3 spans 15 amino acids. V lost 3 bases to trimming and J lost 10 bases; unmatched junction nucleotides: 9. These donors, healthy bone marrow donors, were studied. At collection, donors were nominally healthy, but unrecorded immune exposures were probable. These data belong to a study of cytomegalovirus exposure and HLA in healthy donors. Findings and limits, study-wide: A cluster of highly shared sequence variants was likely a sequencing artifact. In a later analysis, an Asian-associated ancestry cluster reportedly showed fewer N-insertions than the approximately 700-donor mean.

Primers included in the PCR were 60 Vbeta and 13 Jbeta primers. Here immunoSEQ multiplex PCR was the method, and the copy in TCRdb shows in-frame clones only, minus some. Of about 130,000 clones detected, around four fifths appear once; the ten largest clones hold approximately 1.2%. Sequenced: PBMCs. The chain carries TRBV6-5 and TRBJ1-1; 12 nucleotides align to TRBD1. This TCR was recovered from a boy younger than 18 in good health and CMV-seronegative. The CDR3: CASSYSGTGGLGAFF. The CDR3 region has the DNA TGTGCCAGCAGTTATTCCGGGACAGGGGGCCTCGGAGCTTTCTTT.